This TCR beta chain was identified in a study of blood T cell repertoires in COVID-19. Study information: The analysed material was cDNA or gDNA that came from T cells, B-cell-depleted T cells, or PBMCs.

As originally analysed: Quantification of nucleated cells was approximated via reference gene primer amplification. Clones were read by immunoSEQ multiplex PCR, and TCRdb kept only the in-frame ones, dropping some. The V and J calls and clone size were taken over from that table, and D and trimming were inferred from the DNA. This table holds approximately 240,000 clones, 82% found once. Germline V gene lookup returns CDR1 MDHEN and CDR2 SYDVKM. This CDR3 contains 14 residues. V lost 3 bases, J lost 8 bases, and 9 bases stayed unmatched. This clone appeared a few times. This clonotype was sampled from a woman aged 80 or over with active or convalescent COVID-19. Sequencing input: peripheral blood. V gene TRBV28 combines with J gene TRBJ1-2, with TRBD1 matching 7 bases. The CDR3 here is CASSFPQGMGGYTF. The CDR3 DNA reads as TGTGCCAGCAGTTTCCCACAGGGGATGGGGGGCTACACCTTC.